Listed below are T cell receptor beta chains from one sample, sequenced in a study of blood T cells in healthy people across ages. TCRdb analysed the 5' RACE reads with MiXCR anew, one entry per CDR3 protein. The sample has roughly 700,000 distinct CDR3 sequences, approximately 31% seen once. Sequenced sample: blood. The receptors here all came from a woman of 80 years or more in good health. Each CDR3 is given with its conserved first and last residue. The order of the fields is V gene, J gene, D gene, clone size, CDR3 protein, CDR3 DNA. The D gene is left open where the match is weak. The listing skips clone size in some rows; elsewhere it reads once, few, many or a size class.

v_gene: TRBV6-5
j_gene: TRBJ1-2
d_gene: -
abundance: many
CDR3aa: CASRTGLDYGYTF
CDR3nt: TGTGCCAGCAGGACGGGACTTGACTATGGCTACACCTTC

v_gene: TRBV28
j_gene: TRBJ1-4
d_gene: -
abundance: once
CDR3aa: CASGSINEKLFF
CDR3nt: TGTGCCAGCGGCAGTATAAATGAAAAACTGTTTTTT

v_gene: TRBV30
j_gene: TRBJ2-1
d_gene: -
abundance: -
CDR3aa: CAWSRLVGIYNEQFF
CDR3nt: TGTGCCTGGAGTAGGCTAGTGGGGATATACAATGAGCAGTTCTTC

v_gene: TRBV6-1
j_gene: TRBJ1-2
d_gene: TRBD1
abundance: -
CDR3aa: CASSKAEDRGLGTRGYTF
CDR3nt: TGTGCCAGCAGTAAGGCCGAGGACAGGGGGCTTGGTACGAGGGGCTACACCTTC

v_gene: TRBV7-2
j_gene: TRBJ2-3
d_gene: -
abundance: many
CDR3aa: CASSSAGGVDTQYF
CDR3nt: TGTGCCAGCAGCTCCGCAGGGGGGGTAGATACGCAGTATTTT

v_gene: TRBV4-3
j_gene: TRBJ2-2
d_gene: -
abundance: many
CDR3aa: CASSQAGAITGELFF
CDR3nt: TGCGCCAGCAGCCAAGCGGGGGCCATCACCGGGGAGCTGTTTTTT

v_gene: TRBV6-5
j_gene: TRBJ2-5
d_gene: TRBD2
abundance: -
CDR3aa: CAPLREVRSNEQYF
CDR3nt: TGTGCCCCGCTCCGGGAGGTCCGAAGCAATGAGCAGTACTTC

v_gene: TRBV2
j_gene: TRBJ2-2
d_gene: -
abundance: few
CDR3aa: CASSEDGTNTGELFF
CDR3nt: TGTGCCAGCAGTGAAGACGGGACCAACACCGGGGAGCTGTTTTTT

v_gene: TRBV6-5
j_gene: TRBJ2-7
d_gene: -
abundance: -
CDR3aa: CASSRSTAYEQYF
CDR3nt: TGTGCCAGCAGTCGATCGACAGCCTACGAGCAGTACTTC

v_gene: TRBV5-6
j_gene: TRBJ1-1
d_gene: -
abundance: many
CDR3aa: CASSPGTANTEAFF
CDR3nt: TGTGCCAGCAGCCCGGGGACGGCGAACACTGAAGCTTTCTTT

v_gene: TRBV19
j_gene: TRBJ2-5
d_gene: -
abundance: -
CDR3aa: CASSTASGDTYLKQYF
CDR3nt: TGTGCCAGTAGTACTGCCTCGGGGGACACCTACCTAAAGCAGTACTTC

v_gene: TRBV30
j_gene: TRBJ2-3
d_gene: TRBD1
abundance: few
CDR3aa: CAWTGGADTQYF
CDR3nt: TGTGCCTGGACAGGGGGCGCAGATACGCAGTATTTT

v_gene: TRBV7-8
j_gene: TRBJ1-5
d_gene: -
abundance: -
CDR3aa: CASSPYRFRVDQPQHF
CDR3nt: TGTGCCAGCAGCCCATACAGGTTCCGGGTGGATCAGCCCCAGCATTTT

v_gene: TRBV7-2
j_gene: TRBJ2-3
d_gene: -
abundance: many
CDR3aa: CASSLDEVLRDTQYF
CDR3nt: TGTGCCAGCAGCTTAGATGAGGTGCTAAGAGATACGCAGTATTTT

v_gene: TRBV2
j_gene: TRBJ2-1
d_gene: TRBD1
abundance: few
CDR3aa: CASSSGQFNEQFF
CDR3nt: TGTGCCAGCAGCTCGGGACAGTTCAATGAGCAGTTCTTC

v_gene: TRBV20-1
j_gene: TRBJ2-5
d_gene: -
abundance: many
CDR3aa: CSARTSTRDHQETQYF
CDR3nt: TGCAGTGCTAGAACAAGCACTAGGGACCATCAAGAGACCCAGTACTTC

v_gene: TRBV6-5
j_gene: TRBJ1-1
d_gene: TRBD1
abundance: -
CDR3aa: CASSYADRATTEAFF
CDR3nt: TGTGCCAGCAGTTACGCGGACAGGGCTACCACTGAAGCTTTCTTT

v_gene: TRBV7-2
j_gene: TRBJ2-7
d_gene: TRBD2
abundance: -
CDR3aa: CASSSGLAAYEQYF
CDR3nt: TGTGCCAGCAGCTCCGGACTAGCGGCCTACGAGCAGTACTTC

v_gene: TRBV20-1
j_gene: TRBJ1-2
d_gene: -
abundance: few
CDR3aa: CSAREDSNYGYTF
CDR3nt: TGCAGTGCTAGAGAGGACAGCAACTATGGCTACACCTTC

v_gene: TRBV20-1
j_gene: TRBJ2-4
d_gene: -
abundance: -
CDR3aa: CSAPPDGGGKNPQYF
CDR3nt: TGCAGTGCTCCCCCAGACGGGGGTGGCAAAAACCCTCAGTACTTC

v_gene: TRBV19
j_gene: TRBJ2-5
d_gene: -
abundance: -
CDR3aa: CASSRNAGARETQYF
CDR3nt: TGTGCCAGTAGTCGAAATGCGGGGGCCCGGGAGACCCAGTACTTC

v_gene: TRBV9
j_gene: TRBJ1-5
d_gene: -
abundance: -
CDR3aa: CASSVGPEGAQHF
CDR3nt: TGTGCCAGCAGCGTAGGGCCTGAGGGGGCCCAGCATTTT

v_gene: TRBV5-6
j_gene: TRBJ2-7
d_gene: -
abundance: -
CDR3aa: CASSLFRSAYEQYF
CDR3nt: TGTGCCAGCAGCTTGTTCCGCTCGGCCTACGAGCAGTACTTC

v_gene: TRBV12-3/TRBV12-4
j_gene: TRBJ1-1
d_gene: -
abundance: -
CDR3aa: CASSLKSGVKTFF
CDR3nt: TGTGCCAGCAGTTTAAAATCAGGGGTAAAAACTTTCTTT

v_gene: TRBV20-1
j_gene: TRBJ2-7
d_gene: TRBD2
abundance: many
CDR3aa: CSARAGYYEQYF
CDR3nt: TGCAGTGCTCGAGCGGGGTACTACGAGCAGTACTTC

v_gene: TRBV24-1
j_gene: TRBJ2-5
d_gene: -
abundance: many
CDR3aa: CATSDWGSYGQETQYF
CDR3nt: TGTGCCACCAGTGATTGGGGGTCCTATGGCCAAGAGACCCAGTACTTC

v_gene: TRBV5-5
j_gene: TRBJ1-5
d_gene: -
abundance: -
CDR3aa: CASSLYWGQNQPQHF
CDR3nt: TGTGCCAGCAGCTTGTACTGGGGGCAGAATCAGCCCCAGCATTTT

v_gene: TRBV30
j_gene: TRBJ2-1
d_gene: -
abundance: many
CDR3aa: CAWEPGIGNYNEQFF
CDR3nt: TGTGCCTGGGAACCAGGGATTGGGAACTACAATGAGCAGTTCTTC

v_gene: TRBV12-3/TRBV12-4
j_gene: TRBJ1-1
d_gene: -
abundance: few
CDR3aa: CASSFPRAGTEAFF
CDR3nt: TGTGCCAGCAGTTTTCCCAGGGCGGGGACTGAAGCTTTCTTT

v_gene: TRBV30
j_gene: TRBJ1-4
d_gene: -
abundance: -
CDR3aa: CAWSVWGRVGKLFF
CDR3nt: TGTGCCTGGAGTGTATGGGGGCGGGTCGGAAAACTGTTTTTT

v_gene: TRBV18
j_gene: TRBJ1-5
d_gene: -
abundance: -
CDR3aa: CASSPHRDLSNQPQHF
CDR3nt: TGTGCCAGCTCACCCCACCGGGACCTTAGCAATCAGCCCCAGCATTTT

v_gene: TRBV7-2
j_gene: TRBJ1-5
d_gene: -
abundance: -
CDR3aa: CASSLSRVDQPQHF
CDR3nt: TGTGCCAGCAGCTTAAGTAGGGTGGACCAGCCCCAGCATTTT

v_gene: TRBV20-1
j_gene: TRBJ2-7
d_gene: -
abundance: -
CDR3aa: CSTRDLGGPSYEQYF
CDR3nt: TGCAGTACTAGAGATCTGGGGGGCCCTTCCTACGAGCAGTACTTC

v_gene: TRBV30
j_gene: TRBJ2-7
d_gene: -
abundance: many
CDR3aa: CAWSPVLGEQYF
CDR3nt: TGTGCCTGGAGCCCAGTGTTGGGCGAGCAGTACTTC

v_gene: TRBV6-2/TRBV6-3
j_gene: TRBJ2-6
d_gene: -
abundance: -
CDR3aa: CASSAFSGANVLTF
CDR3nt: TGTGCCAGCTCCGCTTTTTCTGGGGCCAACGTCCTGACTTTC